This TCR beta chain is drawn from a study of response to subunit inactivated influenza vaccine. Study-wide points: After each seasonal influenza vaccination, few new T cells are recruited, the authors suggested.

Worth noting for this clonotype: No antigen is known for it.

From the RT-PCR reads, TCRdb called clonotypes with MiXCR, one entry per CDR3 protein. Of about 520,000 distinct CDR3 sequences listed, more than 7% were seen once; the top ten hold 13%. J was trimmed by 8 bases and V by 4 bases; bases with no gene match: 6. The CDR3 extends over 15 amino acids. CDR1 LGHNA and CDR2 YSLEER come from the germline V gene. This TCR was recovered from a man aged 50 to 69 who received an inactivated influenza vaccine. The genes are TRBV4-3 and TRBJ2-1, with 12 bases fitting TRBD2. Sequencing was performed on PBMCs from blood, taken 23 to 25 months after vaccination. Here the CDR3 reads CASSPSSGGAYEQFF. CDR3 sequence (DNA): TGCGCCAGCAGCCCGTCTAGCGGGGGGGCTTATGAGCAGTTCTTC.